This paragraph reports one T cell receptor (beta chain). The entry originates in a study of regulatory T cells in long-lasting Graves disease. Time point in this sample: newly diagnosed GD, antithyroid drugs for less than 3 months. From PBMCs, RNA was extracted and then used to make the TCR library. This CDR3 region has 14 residues. Between the trimmed V and J ends, which lost 1 base and 6 bases, there was a span of 10 bases. CDR1 LNHNV and CDR2 YYDKDF come from the germline V gene (reference sequence). Libraries of TCR beta came from iRepertoire HTBI primers plus Arm-PCR of CDR3 regions. Each CDR3 protein gets one entry after TCRdb re-called the multiplex PCR reads with MiXCR. The sample shows under 450,000 distinct CDR3 sequences, roughly 16% of them seen only once. These data also formed part of another study, on T cells in Graves' hyperthyroidism and ophthalmopathy.

The sequences come from peripheral blood mononuclear cells (PBMCs), collected at new diagnosis, from a patient treated with antithyroid drugs. V usage is TRBV15 and J usage is TRBJ1-5; tentative D call: TRBD1 (5 bases). This sequence originates from a woman between 18 and 29 years old with Graves disease. CDR3 amino acids: CATSRARGGQPQHF. In DNA form, the CDR3 reads TGTGCCACCAGCAGAGCCCGGGGCGGTCAGCCCCAGCATTTT.